This paragraph covers one TCR beta chain sequence. This clone was recorded once. Its antigen specificity is not known. No base quality values were provided; no much bigger clone lies one nucleotide off. TCRbeta CDR3 regions were amplified from genomic DNA by means of the immunoSEQ Assay, a bias-controlled multiplex PCR. The authors' analysis ran thus. Within the assay, amplification of reference gene primers was used to estimate how many nucleated cells each sample contained. To quantify the absolute abundance of each unique TCRbeta CDR3 rearrangement, sequence reads were collapsed and filtered. For each sample, productive Simpson clonality was calculated as the square root of Simpson's diversity index over productive rearrangements. Sourced from immuneACCESS, this table was stored by TCRdb with only in-frame sequences that have V and J called. A share of the clones is absent; for the studies checked, an unresolved V gene accounts for under half, and the remainder has no known explanation. That table is the source of V, J and clone size, and D and trimming were worked out from the DNA. Here the sample has about 73,000 clones; 82% occur a single time. The ten largest clones capture 4.1% of the sample.

Whole blood was collected in K2EDTA tubes by collaborating institutions according to the institutions' own protocols. Collaborator samples were shipped for TCRbeta analysis as frozen whole blood, isolated PBMCs, or DNA extracted from either sample type. The data originate from a study of blood T cell repertoires in COVID-19 (TCRdb year 2020). Background on the whole study: Samples from collaborators originated in the United States, Italy and Spain and spanned both the acute and convalescent phases of COVID-19. The prospective study material was composed of cDNA or gDNA derived from T cells, B-cell-depleted T cells, or PBMCs. Subjects who had been exposed to COVID-19, were actively infected with it, or had recovered from it provided the deeply sampled blood TCRbeta repertoires that made up the dataset. A freely available public database, intended as a resource for researchers studying the immune response to SARS-CoV-2, is where the repertoires were released. The samples were drawn from two sources: the first 160 participants of the ongoing ImmuneRACE study, and 1,000 to 1,500 subjects contributed by 6 global collaborators. Sample metadata almost always included a de-identified subject ID, COVID-19 status, age in years and sex. Where HLA class I and class II types were available, the types were taken from metadata supplied by the sample provider, not from assay-based typing. The paper's findings and limits, for the study overall: The quantity of clinical and demographic metadata differed by source and by participant and was supplied without curation.

The germline V gene yields MNHEY for CDR1 and SVGAGI for CDR2. Counted from cysteine to phenylalanine, this CDR3 has 15 amino acids. Just CDR3 DNA is preserved here, 45 bases in frame from base 1. The V and J ends are trimmed by 5 bases and 8 bases, leaving 20 bases between them. The chain links TRBV6-5 with TRBJ2-3, and perhaps TRBD1 as D gene, on 6 matching bases. The TCR originated in a woman aged 55-70 years with acute or convalescent COVID-19. Sample: peripheral blood. In nucleotide form, the sequence is TGTGCCAGCAGTCCTGGACAGCCAACCCGGGGTACGCAGTATTTT. Its translation is CASSPGQPTRGTQYF.